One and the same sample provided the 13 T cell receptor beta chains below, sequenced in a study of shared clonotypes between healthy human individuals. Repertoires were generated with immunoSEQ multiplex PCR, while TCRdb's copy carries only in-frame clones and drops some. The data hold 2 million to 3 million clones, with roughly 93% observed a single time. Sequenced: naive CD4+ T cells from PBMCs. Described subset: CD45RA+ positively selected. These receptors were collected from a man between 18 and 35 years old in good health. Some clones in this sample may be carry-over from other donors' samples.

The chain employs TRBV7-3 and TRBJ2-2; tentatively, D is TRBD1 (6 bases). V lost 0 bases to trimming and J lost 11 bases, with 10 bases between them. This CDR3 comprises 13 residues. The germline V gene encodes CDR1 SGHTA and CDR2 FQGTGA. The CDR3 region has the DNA TGTGCCAGCAGCTTAACCAGGGGAAGAGAGCTGTTTTTT. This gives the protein CASSLTRGRELFF. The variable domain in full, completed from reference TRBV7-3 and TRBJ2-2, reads GAGVSQTPSNKVTEKGKYVELRCDPISGHTALYWYRQSLGQGPEFLIYFQGTGAADDSGLPNDRFFAVRPEGSVSTLKIQRTERGDSAVYLCASSLTRGRELFFGEGSRLTVL.

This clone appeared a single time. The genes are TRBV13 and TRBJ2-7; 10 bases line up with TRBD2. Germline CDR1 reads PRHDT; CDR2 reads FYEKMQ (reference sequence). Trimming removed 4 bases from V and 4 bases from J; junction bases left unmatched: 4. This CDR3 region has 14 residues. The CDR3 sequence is CASSWGLAKYEQYF. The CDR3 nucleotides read TGTGCCAGCAGCTGGGGACTAGCGAAGTACGAGCAGTACTTC.

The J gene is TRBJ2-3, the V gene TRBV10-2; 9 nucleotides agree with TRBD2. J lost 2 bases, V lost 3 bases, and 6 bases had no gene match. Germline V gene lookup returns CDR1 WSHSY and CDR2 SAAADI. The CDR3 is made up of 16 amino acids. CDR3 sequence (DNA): TGCGCCAGCAGTGAAACTAGCGGGCGTCTCACAGATACGCAGTATTTT. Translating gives CASSETSGRLTDTQYF.

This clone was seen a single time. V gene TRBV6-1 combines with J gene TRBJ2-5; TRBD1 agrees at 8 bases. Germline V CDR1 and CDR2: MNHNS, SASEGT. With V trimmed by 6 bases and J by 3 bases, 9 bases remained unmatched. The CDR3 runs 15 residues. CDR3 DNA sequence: TGTGCCAGCAGCCCACGGACAGGGTATGAAGAGACCCAGTACTTC. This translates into CASSPRTGYEETQYF.

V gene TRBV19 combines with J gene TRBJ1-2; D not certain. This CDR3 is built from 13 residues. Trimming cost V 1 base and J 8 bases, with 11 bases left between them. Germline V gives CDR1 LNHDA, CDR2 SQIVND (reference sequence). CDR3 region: CASSIGPRGGYTF. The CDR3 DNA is TGTGCCAGTAGTATAGGCCCACGCGGGGGCTACACCTTC.

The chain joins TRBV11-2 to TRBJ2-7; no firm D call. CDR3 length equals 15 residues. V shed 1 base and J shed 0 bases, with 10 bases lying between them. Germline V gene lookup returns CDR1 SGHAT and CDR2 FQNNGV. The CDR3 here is CASSLGLRRSYEQYF. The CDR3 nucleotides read TGTGCCAGCAGCTTAGGGCTGCGTCGCTCCTACGAGCAGTACTTC.

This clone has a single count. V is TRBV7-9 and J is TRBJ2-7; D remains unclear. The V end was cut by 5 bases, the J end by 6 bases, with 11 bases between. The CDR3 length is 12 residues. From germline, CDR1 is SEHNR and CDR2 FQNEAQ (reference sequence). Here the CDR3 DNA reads TGTGCCAGCAGCCTTATAATAGGCGAGCAGTACTTC. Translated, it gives CASSLIIGEQYF.

CDR3 protein: CASSLIRVTLAPTKETQYF. Here the CDR3 DNA reads TGTGCCAGCAGCTTGATCCGAGTGACCCTTGCCCCTACTAAAGAGACCCAGTACTTC. The chain is built from TRBV5-6 and TRBJ2-5; D call uncertain. V lost 1 base, J lost 3 bases, and 25 bases lay in between. CDR1 and CDR2 from the germline V gene are SGHDT and YYEEEE. The CDR3 runs to 19 residues.

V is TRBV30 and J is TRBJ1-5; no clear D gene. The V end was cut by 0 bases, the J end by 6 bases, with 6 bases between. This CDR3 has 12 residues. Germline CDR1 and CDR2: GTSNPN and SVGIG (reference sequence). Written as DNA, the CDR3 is TGTGCCTGGAGTGTAAACGCTCAGCCCCAGCATTTT. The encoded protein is CAWSVNAQPQHF.

CDR3 protein: CAWSVGLATDTQYF. The DNA for the CDR3 is TGTGCCTGGAGTGTAGGACTAGCGACAGATACGCAGTATTTT. The chain couples TRBV30 to TRBJ2-3, with 9 bases aligning to TRBD2. The V and J ends lost 0 bases and 3 bases, in that order; junction bases with no gene match: 1. The CDR3 runs 14 residues. The V gene's germline CDR1 is GTSNPN and CDR2 SVGIG (reference sequence).

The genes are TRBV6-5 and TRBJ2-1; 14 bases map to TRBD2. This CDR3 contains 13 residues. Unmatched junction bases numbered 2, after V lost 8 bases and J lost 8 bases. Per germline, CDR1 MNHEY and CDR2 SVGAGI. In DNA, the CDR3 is TGTGCCAGCGCGGGACTAGCGGGAGATGAGCAGTTCTTC. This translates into CASAGLAGDEQFF.

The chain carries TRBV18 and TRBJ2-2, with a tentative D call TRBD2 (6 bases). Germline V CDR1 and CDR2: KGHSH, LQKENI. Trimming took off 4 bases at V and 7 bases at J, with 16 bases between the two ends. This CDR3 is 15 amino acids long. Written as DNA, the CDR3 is TGTGCCAGCTCACGGCCAGCGGGCGAAGTCGGGGAGCTGTTTTTT. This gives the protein CASSRPAGEVGELFF.

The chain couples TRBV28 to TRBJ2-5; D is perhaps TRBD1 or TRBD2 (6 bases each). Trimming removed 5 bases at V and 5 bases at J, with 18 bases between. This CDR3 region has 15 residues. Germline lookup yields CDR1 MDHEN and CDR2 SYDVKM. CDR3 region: CASSPLGGLRETQYF. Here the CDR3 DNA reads TGTGCCAGCAGTCCCTTGGGGGGCTTGCGTGAGACCCAGTACTTC.